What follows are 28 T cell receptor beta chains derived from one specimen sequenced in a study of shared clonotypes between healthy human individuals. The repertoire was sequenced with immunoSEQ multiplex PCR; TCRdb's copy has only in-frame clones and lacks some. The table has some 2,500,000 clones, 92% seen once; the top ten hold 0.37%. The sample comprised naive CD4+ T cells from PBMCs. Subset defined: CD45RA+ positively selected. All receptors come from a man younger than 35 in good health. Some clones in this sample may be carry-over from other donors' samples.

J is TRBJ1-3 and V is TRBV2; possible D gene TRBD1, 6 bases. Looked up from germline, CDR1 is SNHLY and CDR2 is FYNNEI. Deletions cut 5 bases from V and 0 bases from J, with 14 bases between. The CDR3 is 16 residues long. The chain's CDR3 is CASSLDSLISGNTIYF. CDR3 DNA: TGTGCCAGCAGTCTGGACAGCCTAATCTCTGGAAACACCATATATTTT.

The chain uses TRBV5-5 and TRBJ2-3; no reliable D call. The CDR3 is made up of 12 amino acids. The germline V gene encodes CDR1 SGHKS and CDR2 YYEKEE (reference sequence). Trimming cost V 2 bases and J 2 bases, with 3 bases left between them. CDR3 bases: TGTGCCAGCAGCTTCCCCACAGATACGCAGTATTTT. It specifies CASSFPTDTQYF.

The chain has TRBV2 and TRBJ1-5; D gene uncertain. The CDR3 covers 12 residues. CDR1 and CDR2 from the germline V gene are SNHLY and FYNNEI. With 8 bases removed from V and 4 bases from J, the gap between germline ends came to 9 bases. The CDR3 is CASRFTNQPQHF. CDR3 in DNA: TGTGCCAGCCGGTTCACGAATCAGCCCCAGCATTTT. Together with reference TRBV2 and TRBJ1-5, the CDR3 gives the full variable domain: EPEVTQTPSHQVTQMGQEVILRCVPISNHLYFYWYRQILGQKVEFLVSFYNNEISEKSEIFDDQFSVERPDGSNFTLKIRSTKLEDSAMYFCASRFTNQPQHFGDGTRLSIL.

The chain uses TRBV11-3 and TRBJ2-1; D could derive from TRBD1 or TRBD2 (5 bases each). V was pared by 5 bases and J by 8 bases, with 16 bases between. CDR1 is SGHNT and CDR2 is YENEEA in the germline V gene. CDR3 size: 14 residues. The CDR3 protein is CASSRSGLGDEQFF. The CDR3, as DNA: TGTGCCAGCAGCCGGAGTGGATTGGGGGATGAGCAGTTCTTC.

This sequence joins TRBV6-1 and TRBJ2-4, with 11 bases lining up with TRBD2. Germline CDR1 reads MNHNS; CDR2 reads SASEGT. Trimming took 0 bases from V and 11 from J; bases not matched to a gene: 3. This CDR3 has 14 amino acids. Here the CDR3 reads CASSEASGRAVQYF. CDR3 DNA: TGTGCCAGCAGTGAAGCTAGCGGGAGGGCGGTTCAGTACTTC.

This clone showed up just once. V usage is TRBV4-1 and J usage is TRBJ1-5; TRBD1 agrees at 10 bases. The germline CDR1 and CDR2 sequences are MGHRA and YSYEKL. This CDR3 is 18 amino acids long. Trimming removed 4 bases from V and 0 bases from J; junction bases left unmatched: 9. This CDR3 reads CASSPTPGTGDSNQPQHF. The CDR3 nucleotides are TGCGCCAGCAGCCCTACCCCCGGGACAGGGGATAGCAATCAGCCCCAGCATTTT.

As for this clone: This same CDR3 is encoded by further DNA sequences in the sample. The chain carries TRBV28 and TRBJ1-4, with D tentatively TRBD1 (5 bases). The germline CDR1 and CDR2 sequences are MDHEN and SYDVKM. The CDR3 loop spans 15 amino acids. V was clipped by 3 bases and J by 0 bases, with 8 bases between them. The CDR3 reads CASSFGGATNEKLFF. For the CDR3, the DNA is TGTGCCAGCAGTTTTGGGGGGGCAACTAATGAAAAACTGTTTTTT.

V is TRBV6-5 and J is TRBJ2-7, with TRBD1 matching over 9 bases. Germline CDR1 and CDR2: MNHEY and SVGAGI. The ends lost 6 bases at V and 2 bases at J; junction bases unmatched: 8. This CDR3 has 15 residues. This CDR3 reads CASRGGQGPTYEQYF. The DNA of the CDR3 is TGTGCCAGCAGGGGGGGACAGGGTCCAACCTACGAGCAGTACTTC.

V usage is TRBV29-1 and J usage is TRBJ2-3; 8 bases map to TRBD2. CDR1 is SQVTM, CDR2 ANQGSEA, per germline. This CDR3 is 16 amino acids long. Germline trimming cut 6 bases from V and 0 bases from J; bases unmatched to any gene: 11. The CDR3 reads CSVRGVLAGSTDTQYF. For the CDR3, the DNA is TGCAGCGTCCGAGGGGTCTTAGCGGGAAGCACAGATACGCAGTATTTT.

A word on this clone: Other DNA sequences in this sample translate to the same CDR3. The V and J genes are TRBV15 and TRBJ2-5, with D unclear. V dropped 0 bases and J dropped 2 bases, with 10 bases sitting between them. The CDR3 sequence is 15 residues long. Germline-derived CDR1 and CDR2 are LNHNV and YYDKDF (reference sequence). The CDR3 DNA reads TGTGCCACCAGCAGAGATCGAGCCAGGCAAGAGACCCAGTACTTC. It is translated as CATSRDRARQETQYF.

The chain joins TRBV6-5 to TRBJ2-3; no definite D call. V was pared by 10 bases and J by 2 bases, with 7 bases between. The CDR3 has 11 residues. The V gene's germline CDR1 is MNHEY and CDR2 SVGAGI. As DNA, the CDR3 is TGTGCCACCCGAGCCACAGATACGCAGTATTTT. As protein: CATRATDTQYF.

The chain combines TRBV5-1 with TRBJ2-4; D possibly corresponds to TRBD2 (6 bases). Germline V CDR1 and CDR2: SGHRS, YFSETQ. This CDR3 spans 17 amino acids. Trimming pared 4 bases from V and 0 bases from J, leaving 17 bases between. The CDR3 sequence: CASSPVGGNLAKNIQYF. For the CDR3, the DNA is TGCGCCAGCAGCCCGGTGGGCGGGAACTTAGCCAAAAACATTCAGTACTTC.

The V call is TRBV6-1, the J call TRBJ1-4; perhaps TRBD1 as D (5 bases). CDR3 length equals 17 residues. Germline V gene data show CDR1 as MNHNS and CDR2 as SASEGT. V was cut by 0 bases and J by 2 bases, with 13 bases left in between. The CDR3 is CASSEALPGGTNEKLFF. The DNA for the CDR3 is TGTGCCAGCAGTGAAGCGCTTCCCGGGGGTACTAATGAAAAACTGTTTTTT.

Written as DNA, the CDR3 is TGTGCCAGCAGTGCCAGGGGAGGCTTCAGGGAAAAACTGTTTTTT. Residues: CASSARGGFREKLFF. The rearrangement uses TRBV9 and TRBJ1-4; TRBD1 might be the D (6 bases). The V end was cut by 5 bases, the J end by 8 bases, with 19 bases between. CDR1 is SGDLS and CDR2 is YYNGEE in the germline V gene. The CDR3 contains 15 residues.

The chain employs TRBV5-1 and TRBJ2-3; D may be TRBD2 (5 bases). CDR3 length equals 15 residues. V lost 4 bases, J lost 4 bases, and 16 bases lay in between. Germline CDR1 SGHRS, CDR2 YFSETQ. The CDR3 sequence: CASSPTGIPPDTQYF. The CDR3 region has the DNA TGCGCCAGCAGCCCCACCGGGATACCCCCAGATACGCAGTATTTT.

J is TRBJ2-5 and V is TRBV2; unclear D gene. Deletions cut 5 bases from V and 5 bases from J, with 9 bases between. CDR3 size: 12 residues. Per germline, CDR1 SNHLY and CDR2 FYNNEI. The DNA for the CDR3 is TGTGCCAGCAGTCTCTTGTTGGAGACCCAGTACTTC. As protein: CASSLLLETQYF.

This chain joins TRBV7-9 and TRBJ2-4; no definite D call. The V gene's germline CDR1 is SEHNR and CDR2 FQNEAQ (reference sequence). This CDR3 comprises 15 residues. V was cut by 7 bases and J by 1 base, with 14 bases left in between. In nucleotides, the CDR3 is TGTGCCAGCATGGCTACGGCCGCGGCCAAAAACATTCAGTACTTC. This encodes CASMATAAAKNIQYF.

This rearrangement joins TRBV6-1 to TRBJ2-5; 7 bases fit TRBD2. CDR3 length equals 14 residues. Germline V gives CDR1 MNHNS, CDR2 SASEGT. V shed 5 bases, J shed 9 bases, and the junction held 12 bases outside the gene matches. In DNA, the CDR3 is TGTGCCAGCAGTACCGCCGGGACTACGAGCGCCCAGTACTTC. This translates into CASSTAGTTSAQYF.

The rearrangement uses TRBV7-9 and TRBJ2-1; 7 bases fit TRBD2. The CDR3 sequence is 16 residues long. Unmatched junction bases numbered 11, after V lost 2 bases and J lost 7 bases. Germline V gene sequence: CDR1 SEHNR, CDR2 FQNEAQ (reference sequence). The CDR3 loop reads CASSLLGATSKNEQFF. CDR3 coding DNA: TGTGCCAGCAGCTTATTAGGGGCGACTAGCAAAAATGAGCAGTTCTTC.

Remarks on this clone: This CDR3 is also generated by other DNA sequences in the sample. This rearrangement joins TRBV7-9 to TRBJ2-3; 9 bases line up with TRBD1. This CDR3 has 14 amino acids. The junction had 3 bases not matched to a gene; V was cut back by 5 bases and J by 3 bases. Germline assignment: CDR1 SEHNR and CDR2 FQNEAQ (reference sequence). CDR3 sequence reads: CASSAGQGTDTQYF. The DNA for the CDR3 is TGTGCCAGCAGCGCCGGACAGGGGACAGATACGCAGTATTTT.

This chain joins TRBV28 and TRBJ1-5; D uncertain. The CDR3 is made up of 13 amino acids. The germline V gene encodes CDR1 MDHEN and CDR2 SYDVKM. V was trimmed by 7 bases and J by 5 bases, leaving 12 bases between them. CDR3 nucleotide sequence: TGTGCCAGCAAGAGTCGGGTAGATCAGCCCCAGCATTTT. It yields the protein CASKSRVDQPQHF.

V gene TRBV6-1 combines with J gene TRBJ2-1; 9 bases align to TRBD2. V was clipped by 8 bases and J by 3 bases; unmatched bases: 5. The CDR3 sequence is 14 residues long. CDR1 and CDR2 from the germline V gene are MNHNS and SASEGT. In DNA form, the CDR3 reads TGTGCCAGCCTTAGCGGGAGTTTCTACAATGAGCAGTTCTTC. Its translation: CASLSGSFYNEQFF.

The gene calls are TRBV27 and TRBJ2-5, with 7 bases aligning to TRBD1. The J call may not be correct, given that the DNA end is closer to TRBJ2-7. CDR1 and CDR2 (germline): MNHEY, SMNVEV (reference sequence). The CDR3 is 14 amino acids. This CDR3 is CASSYLGTAYEQYF. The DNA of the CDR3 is TGTGCCAGCAGTTACCTCGGGACAGCCTACGAGCAGTACTTC.

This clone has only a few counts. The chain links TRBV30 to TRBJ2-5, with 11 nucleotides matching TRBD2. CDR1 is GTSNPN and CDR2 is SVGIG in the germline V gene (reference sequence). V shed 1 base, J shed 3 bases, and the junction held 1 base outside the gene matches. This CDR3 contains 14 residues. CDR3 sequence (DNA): TGTGCCTGGAGTGAGGGACTAGCGGAAGAGACCCAGTACTTC. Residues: CAWSEGLAEETQYF.

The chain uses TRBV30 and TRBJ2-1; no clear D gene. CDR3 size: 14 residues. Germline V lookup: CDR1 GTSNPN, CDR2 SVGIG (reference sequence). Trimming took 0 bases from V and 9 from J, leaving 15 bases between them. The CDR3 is CAWSVQVGTTEQFF. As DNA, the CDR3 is TGTGCCTGGAGTGTACAAGTAGGAACTACTGAGCAGTTCTTC.

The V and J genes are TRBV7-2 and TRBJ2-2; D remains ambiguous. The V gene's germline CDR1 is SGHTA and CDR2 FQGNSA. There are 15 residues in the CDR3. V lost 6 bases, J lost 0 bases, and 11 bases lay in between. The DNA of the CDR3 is TGTGCCAGCAGTCCTGACTCAACGAACACCGGGGAGCTGTTTTTT. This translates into CASSPDSTNTGELFF.

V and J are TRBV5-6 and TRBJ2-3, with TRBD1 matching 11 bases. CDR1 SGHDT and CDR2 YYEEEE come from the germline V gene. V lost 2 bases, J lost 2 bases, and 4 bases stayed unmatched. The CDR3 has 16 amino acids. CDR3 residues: CASSLRDRGTTDTQYF. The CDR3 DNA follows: TGTGCCAGCAGCTTAAGGGACAGGGGGACCACAGATACGCAGTATTTT.

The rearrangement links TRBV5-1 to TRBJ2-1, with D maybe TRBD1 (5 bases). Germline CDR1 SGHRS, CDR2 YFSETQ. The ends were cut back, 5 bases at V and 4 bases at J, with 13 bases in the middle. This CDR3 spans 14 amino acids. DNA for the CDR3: TGCGCCAGCAGTTATTCCAGGGATTACAATGAGCAGTTCTTC. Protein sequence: CASSYSRDYNEQFF.